These 23 T cell receptor beta chains originate from one sample sequenced in a study of early T cells in non-severe SARS-CoV-2 infection. TCRdb passed the 5' RACE reads through MiXCR, listing each CDR3 protein once. The table lists about 52,000 distinct CDR3 sequences, roughly 8.2% of them singletons. Sample: whole blood. These receptor sequences come from an adult who was a healthcare worker with PCR-confirmed SARS-CoV-2 infection or an uninfected control (not recorded which).

V and J are TRBV19 and TRBJ2-7; 12 bases align to TRBD1. Germline V gene lookup returns CDR1 LNHDA and CDR2 SQIVND (reference sequence). Germline trimming cut 2 bases from V and 6 bases from J; bases unmatched to any gene: 5. The CDR3 has 15 amino acids. CDR3: CASSIQGQGAAEQYF. CDR3 bases: TGTGCCAGTAGTATACAGGGACAGGGGGCCGCCGAGCAGTACTTC.

This clonotype was detected many times. The chain combines TRBV7-2 with TRBJ2-7, with 7 nucleotides matching TRBD1. This CDR3 is 15 amino acids long. Germline V gene data show CDR1 as SGHTA and CDR2 as FQGNSA. V shed 1 base and J 0 bases; nucleotides not matched to a gene: 3. The CDR3 nucleotides are TGTGCCAGCAGCTTAGAGACAGGGAGCTCCTACGAGCAGTACTTC. It codes for CASSLETGSSYEQYF.

This clonotype has ten or more counts. V and J are TRBV11-2 and TRBJ2-3, with no clear D. The CDR3 totals 12 residues. The V and J ends lost 2 bases and 4 bases respectively, with 4 bases between them. The germline V gene encodes CDR1 SGHAT and CDR2 FQNNGV. The DNA of the CDR3 is TGTGCCAGCAGCTTAACGTCAGATACGCAGTATTTT. This codes for CASSLTSDTQYF.

The chain recombines TRBV5-1 with TRBJ2-1; 9 positions agree with TRBD2. This CDR3 spans 15 amino acids. The germline V gene has CDR1 SGHRS and CDR2 YFSETQ. Trimming at V came to 5 bases and at J to 4 bases, leaving 7 bases not matched to a gene. The DNA of the CDR3 is TGCGCCAGCAGATTCAGCGGGGGGTCTTACAATGAGCAGTTCTTC. It translates to CASRFSGGSYNEQFF.

This clonotype was counted a few times. The V gene is TRBV5-1, the J gene TRBJ2-4, with a tentative D call TRBD2 (6 bases). V lost 3 bases and J 8 bases, leaving 15 bases between the germline ends. Germline CDR1 reads SGHRS; CDR2 reads YFSETQ. The CDR3 sequence is 14 residues long. The DNA for the CDR3 is TGCGCCAGCAGCTGGACGGGAGTGGTGGACATTCAGTACTTC. This gives the protein CASSWTGVVDIQYF.

The chain joins TRBV14 to TRBJ2-3; weak D call: TRBD2 (5 bases). Germline V gene lookup returns CDR1 SGHDN and CDR2 FVKESK. The CDR3 is 15 residues long. Trimming took 3 bases from V and 6 from J, leaving 16 bases between them. CDR3 region: CASSQSADWVDTQYF. CDR3 DNA: TGTGCCAGCAGCCAGAGCGCGGACTGGGTGGATACGCAGTATTTT.

The J gene is TRBJ2-1, the V gene TRBV6-2 or TRBV6-3; D possibly corresponds to TRBD1 (6 bases). Trimming took 7 bases from V and 0 from J, leaving 22 bases between them. Germline CDR1 reads MNHEY; CDR2 reads SVGEGT. The CDR3 is 18 amino acids. CDR3 sequence: CASKYNLRDTSSYNEQFF. The DNA for the CDR3 is TGTGCCAGCAAATACAACCTACGGGACACGAGCTCCTACAATGAGCAGTTCTTC.

This clonotype has a count of ten or more. V gene TRBV19 combines with J gene TRBJ2-1; the D gene could be TRBD1 or TRBD2 (5 bases each). Trimming pared 3 bases from V and 5 bases from J, leaving 11 bases between. This CDR3 region has 14 residues. Germline V gene data show CDR1 as LNHDA and CDR2 as SQIVND (reference sequence). The CDR3 spells CASSIPGTNNEQFF. The CDR3 DNA follows: TGTGCCAGTAGTATCCCCGGGACCAACAATGAGCAGTTCTTC.

A few counts support this clonotype. The chain links TRBV7-2 to TRBJ1-5; no clear D gene. V lost 1 base to trimming and J lost 0 bases, with 7 bases between them. Germline assignment: CDR1 SGHTA and CDR2 FQGNSA. The CDR3 covers 15 residues. CDR3 amino acids: CASSLGEYSNQPQHF. As DNA, the CDR3 is TGTGCCAGCAGCTTAGGAGAATATAGCAATCAGCCCCAGCATTTT.

The gene calls are TRBV10-3 and TRBJ2-7; tentatively, D is TRBD1 (6 bases). In germline, CDR1 is ENHRY, CDR2 SYGVKD. V shed 4 bases and J shed 1 base, with 11 bases lying between them. The CDR3 covers 14 residues. The CDR3 here is CAISVGGQSYEQYF. CDR3 nucleotide sequence: TGTGCCATCAGTGTTGGGGGACAATCCTACGAGCAGTACTTC.

The chain links TRBV20-1 to TRBJ2-7; D unclear. V lost 5 bases and J 2 bases, leaving 16 bases between the germline ends. The V gene's germline CDR1 is DFQATT and CDR2 SNEGSKA (reference sequence). The CDR3 contains 14 residues. In DNA form, the CDR3 reads TGCAGTGCTCCTCCGACTGTGATAGCCTACGAGCAGTACTTC. Translation: CSAPPTVIAYEQYF.

This clonotype is labeled as medium-sized. The chain joins TRBV29-1 to TRBJ2-3; no clear D. The V and J ends lost 4 bases and 0 bases respectively, with 14 bases between them. The CDR3 has 15 residues. CDR1 and CDR2 from the germline V gene are SQVTM and ANQGSEA. CDR3 bases: TGCAGCGTTGCCCCAAGCCCGGCGAGCACAGATACGCAGTATTTT. This translates into CSVAPSPASTDTQYF.

The chain carries TRBV3-1 and TRBJ2-7; D not certain. The CDR3 is 13 amino acids. The ends were cut back, 0 bases at V and 2 bases at J, with 5 bases in the middle. CDR1 and CDR2 from the germline V gene are LGHDT and YNNKEL (reference sequence). CDR3 sequence reads: CASSQDFTYEQYF. CDR3 DNA sequence: TGTGCCAGCAGCCAAGATTTCACCTACGAGCAGTACTTC.

The rearrangement joins TRBV6-5 to TRBJ2-3; D might be TRBD1 (6 bases). CDR3 length equals 17 residues. Per the germline V gene, CDR1 is MNHEY and CDR2 is SVGAGI. V was trimmed by 5 bases and J by 3 bases, leaving 21 bases between them. The CDR3 loop reads CASSRNIQGWGTDTQYF. The CDR3 nucleotides are TGTGCCAGCAGTCGAAATATACAGGGATGGGGTACAGATACGCAGTATTTT.

This clonotype has ten or more counts. The chain has TRBV7-8 and TRBJ1-4; weak D call: TRBD1 (6 bases). The CDR3 is 18 amino acids. Germline V gene data show CDR1 as SGHVS and CDR2 as FQNEAQ. Trimming pared 1 base from V and 8 bases from J, leaving 23 bases between. CDR3 in DNA: TGTGCCAGCAGCTTAGGCGCGCAGGGAAGGGGGAGAAAGGAAAAACTGTTTTTT. Translated, it gives CASSLGAQGRGRKEKLFF. The variable domain in full, completed from reference TRBV7-8 and TRBJ1-4, reads GAGVSQSPRYKVAKRGQDVALRCDPISGHVSLFWYQQALGQGPEFLTYFQNEAQLDKSGLPSDRFFAERPEGSVSTLKIQRTQQEDSAVYLCASSLGAQGRGRKEKLFFGSGTQLSVL.

The chain recombines TRBV5-1 with TRBJ2-5, with 9 bases matching TRBD1. V lost 7 bases to trimming and J lost 5 bases; unmatched junction nucleotides: 9. The CDR3 length is 14 residues. From germline, CDR1 is SGHRS and CDR2 YFSETQ. CDR3 DNA: TGCGCCAGCGCTGGACAGGGGAATCTGGAGACCCAGTACTTC. Its translation: CASAGQGNLETQYF.

This clonotype came up many times. The V and J genes are TRBV15 and TRBJ2-7; D uncertain. Germline V gene sequence: CDR1 LNHNV, CDR2 YYDKDF (reference sequence). V dropped 0 bases and J dropped 3 bases, with 9 bases sitting between them. The CDR3 sequence is 14 residues long. The chain's CDR3 is CATSRESVFYEQYF. CDR3 in DNA: TGTGCCACCAGCAGAGAGTCTGTTTTCTACGAGCAGTACTTC.

The chain employs TRBV19 and TRBJ2-3; 13 nucleotides agree with TRBD2. The J segment lost 5 bases and the V segment lost 5 bases, leaving 16 bases of the junction unmatched. Germline CDR1 is LNHDA and CDR2 is SQIVND (reference sequence). The CDR3 contains 19 residues. As DNA, the CDR3 is TGTGCCAGTAGTCCCGATGGACTAGCGGGGGCCGACGAGGGAGATACGCAGTATTTT. This codes for CASSPDGLAGADEGDTQYF.

This clonotype was seen ten or more times. The V call is TRBV19, the J call TRBJ2-4; 10 bases fit TRBD1. The V and J ends lost 5 bases and 3 bases, in that order; junction bases with no gene match: 7. Germline-derived CDR1 and CDR2 are LNHDA and SQIVND (reference sequence). The CDR3 is 16 amino acids. The CDR3 DNA is TGTGCCAGTAGTCTCGGGACAGGGGAAGACAAAAACATTCAGTACTTC. Its protein product is CASSLGTGEDKNIQYF.

The sample holds a few counts of this clonotype. An end of the junction differs from the germline gene, which may be a read error. The rearrangement joins TRBV7-7 to TRBJ2-1, with 12 bases fitting TRBD2. The CDR3 totals 15 residues. From germline, CDR1 is SSHAT and CDR2 FNYEAQ (reference sequence). The CDR3 bases are TGTGCTAGCAGCTCCTGGACTAGCGGGATCGATGAGCAGTTCTTC. Translated, it gives CASSSWTSGIDEQFF. Based on the CDR3 plus reference TRBV7-7 and TRBJ2-1, the full variable domain is GAGVSQSPRYKVTKRGQDVTLRCDPISSHATLYWYQQALGQGPEFLTYFNYEAQPDKSGLPSDRFSAERPEGSISTLTIQRTEQRDSAMYRCASSSWTSGIDEQFFGPGTRLTVL.

Only a few counts were recorded for this clonotype. The chain couples TRBV7-8 to TRBJ1-3; D is unresolved. The V gene lost 1 base and the J gene lost 0 bases, with 16 bases spanning the gap. Looked up from germline, CDR1 is SGHVS and CDR2 is FQNEAQ. CDR3 length: 18 amino acids. As DNA, the CDR3 is TGTGCCAGCAGCTTAGGTTTTCATCGCCGGATCTCTGGAAACACCATATATTTT. Its protein product is CASSLGFHRRISGNTIYF. Variable domain in full (rest from reference TRBV7-8 and TRBJ1-3): GAGVSQSPRYKVAKRGQDVALRCDPISGHVSLFWYQQALGQGPEFLTYFQNEAQLDKSGLPSDRFFAERPEGSVSTLKIQRTQQEDSAVYLCASSLGFHRRISGNTIYFGEGSWLTVV.

This clonotype was detected many times. The chain carries TRBV5-5 and TRBJ1-1, with D unresolved. Germline CDR1 and CDR2: SGHKS and YYEKEE (reference sequence). CDR3 length equals 16 residues. The V end lost 1 base, the J end lost 3 bases, and 16 bases lay between the germline ends. CDR3 amino acids: CASSLLWSRVDTEAFF. The CDR3 DNA is TGTGCCAGCAGCTTGCTCTGGTCGAGGGTGGACACTGAAGCTTTCTTT.

In this sample, this clonotype turned up many times. This chain joins TRBV28 and TRBJ2-7; D not resolved. Germline CDR1 and CDR2: MDHEN and SYDVKM. V dropped 5 bases and J dropped 2 bases, with 10 bases sitting between them. The CDR3 totals 13 residues. CDR3 loop: CASSPADAYEQYF. CDR3 in DNA: TGTGCCAGCAGTCCCGCGGACGCCTACGAGCAGTACTTC. Supplemented by reference TRBV28 and TRBJ2-7, the full variable domain reads DVKVTQSSRYLVKRTGEKVFLECVQDMDHENMFWYRQDPGLGLRLIYFSYDVKMKEKGDIPEGYSVSREKKERFSLILESASTNQTSMYLCASSPADAYEQYFGPGTRLTVT.